These T cell receptor beta chains were read from a single sample in a study of blood T cell repertoires in COVID-19. Assay: immunoSEQ multiplex PCR; the TCRdb copy retains only in-frame clones and omits some. The sample shows about 350,000 clones, approximately 90% of them seen only once. The source material was peripheral blood. The source of these receptors is a woman between 55 and 75 years old with COVID-19, enrolled during active disease. CDR3s include the opening cysteine and the closing phenylalanine or tryptophan. The D gene is left open where the match is weak. A row's size may be missing; if present it is once, few, many or a size class.

V gene	CDR3 length	J gene	D gene	clone size	CDR3 DNA	CDR3 protein
TRBV7-3	15	TRBJ2-7	.	.	TGTGCCAGCAGCTTACGGCCAGGCGTTACCTACGAGCAGTACTTC	CASSLRPGVTYEQYF
TRBV12-5	13	TRBJ1-1	.	.	TGTGCTAGTGGTTTGGGGGGGGGCACTGAAGCTTTCTTT	CASGLGGGTEAFF
TRBV18	14	TRBJ1-1	.	.	TGTGCCAGCTCACCGAGACAGGAGAACACTGAAGCTTTCTTT	CASSPRQENTEAFF
TRBV6-6	15	TRBJ1-1	.	.	TGTGCCAGCAGCCGCGACAGTCTACCGAACACTGAAGCTTTCTTT	CASSRDSLPNTEAFF
TRBV18	15	TRBJ1-3	TRBD1	.	TGTGCCAGCTCAGGGGACAGGGTCTCTGGAAACACCATATATTTT	CASSGDRVSGNTIYF
TRBV7-9	14	TRBJ1-1	.	.	TGTGCCAGCAGCCCCTGGGACTCTGGGACTGAAGCTTTCTTT	CASSPWDSGTEAFF
TRBV3-1/TRBV3-2	13	TRBJ2-1	.	.	TGTGCCAGCAGCCCCGTTGAGGGAGTTCGGCAGTTCTTC	CASSPVEGVRQFF
TRBV5-1	14	TRBJ1-4	TRBD1	once	TGCGCCAGCAGTCCGGACAGGGTTGACGAAAAACTGTTTTTT	CASSPDRVDEKLFF
TRBV28	15	TRBJ2-7	TRBD1	.	TGTGCCAGCAGTTCTACAGGGGAAAGACCGGGTGAGCAGTACTTC	CASSSTGERPGEQYF
TRBV7-3	15	TRBJ2-2	TRBD2	.	TGTGCCAGCAGGGGACTAGGAGTAGGCACCGGGGAGCTGTTTTTT	CASRGLGVGTGELFF
TRBV9	14	TRBJ1-6	.	once	TGTGCCAGCAGCTCCCGCCGGGTCAATTCACCCCTCCACTTT	CASSSRRVNSPLHF
TRBV6-2/TRBV6-3	18	TRBJ2-5	.	.	TGTGCCAGCAGTTACTCGATTTCCGAGGCATTCCATGGAGAGACCCAGTACTTC	CASSYSISEAFHGETQYF
TRBV28	17	TRBJ2-5	TRBD2	.	TGTGCCAGCAGTTTATTGGCCCTAGCGGGGGTTCAAGAGACCCAGTACTTC	CASSLLALAGVQETQYF
TRBV2	16	TRBJ1-5	TRBD1	.	TGTGCCAGCAGTGAAGCGGTCGGACAGGGGGTCCGGCCCCAGCATTTT	CASSEAVGQGVRPQHF